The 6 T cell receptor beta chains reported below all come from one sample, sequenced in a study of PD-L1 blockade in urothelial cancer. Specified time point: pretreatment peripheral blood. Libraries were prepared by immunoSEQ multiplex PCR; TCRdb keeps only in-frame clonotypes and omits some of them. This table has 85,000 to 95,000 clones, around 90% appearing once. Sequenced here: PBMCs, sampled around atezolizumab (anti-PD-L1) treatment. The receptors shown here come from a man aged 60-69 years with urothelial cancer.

CDR3 residues: CASSVPGNYGYTF. The DNA for the CDR3 is TGTGCCAGCAGCGTTCCAGGGAACTATGGCTACACCTTC. The chain links TRBV9 to TRBJ1-2, with D maybe TRBD1 (5 bases). The V gene's germline CDR1 is SGDLS and CDR2 YYNGEE. This CDR3 is built from 13 residues. V was trimmed by 2 bases and J by 2 bases, leaving 7 bases between them. Drawing the rest from reference TRBV9 and TRBJ1-2, the complete variable domain is DSGVTQTPKHLITATGQRVTLRCSPRSGDLSVYWYQQSLDQGLQFLIQYYNGEERAKGNILERFSAQQFPDLHSELNLSSLELGDSALYFCASSVPGNYGYTFGSGTRLTVV.

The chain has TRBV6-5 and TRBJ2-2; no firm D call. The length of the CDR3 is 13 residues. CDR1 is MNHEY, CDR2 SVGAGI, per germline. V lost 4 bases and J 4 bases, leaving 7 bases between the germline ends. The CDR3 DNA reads TGTGCCAGCAGTTTGGTTAGCACCGGGGAGCTGTTTTTT. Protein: CASSLVSTGELFF.

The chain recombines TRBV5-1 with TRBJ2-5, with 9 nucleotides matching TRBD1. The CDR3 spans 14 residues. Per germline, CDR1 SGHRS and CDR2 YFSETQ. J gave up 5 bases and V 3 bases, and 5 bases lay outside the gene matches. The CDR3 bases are TGCGCCAGCAGCTCGACAGGGGGTGGCGAGACCCAGTACTTC. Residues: CASSSTGGGETQYF.

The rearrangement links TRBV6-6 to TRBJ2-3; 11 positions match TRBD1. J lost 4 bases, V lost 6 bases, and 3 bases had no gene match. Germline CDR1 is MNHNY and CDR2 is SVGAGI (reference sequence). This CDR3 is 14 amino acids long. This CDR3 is CASSRDRGSDTQYF. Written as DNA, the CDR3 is TGTGCCAGCAGCCGGGACAGGGGGTCAGATACGCAGTATTTT.

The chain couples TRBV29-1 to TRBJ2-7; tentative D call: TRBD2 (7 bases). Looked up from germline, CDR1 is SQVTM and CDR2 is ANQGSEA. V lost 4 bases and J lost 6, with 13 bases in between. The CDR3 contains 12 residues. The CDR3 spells CSVGVGGREQYF. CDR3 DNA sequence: TGCAGCGTTGGGGTCGGGGGGCGCGAGCAGTACTTC.

The CDR3 DNA sequence: TGTGCCAGCAGTTTATGGCTCAGGGGGAGTACCTACGAGCAGTACTTC. Protein: CASSLWLRGSTYEQYF. The chain combines TRBV28 with TRBJ2-7, with TRBD1 matching 7 bases. The CDR3 is 16 amino acids. CDR1 is MDHEN, CDR2 SYDVKM, per germline. V lost 0 bases to trimming and J lost 2 bases; unmatched junction nucleotides: 7. The whole variable domain, filled in from reference TRBV28 and TRBJ2-7, reads DVKVTQSSRYLVKRTGEKVFLECVQDMDHENMFWYRQDPGLGLRLIYFSYDVKMKEKGDIPEGYSVSREKKERFSLILESASTNQTSMYLCASSLWLRGSTYEQYFGPGTRLTVT.